Following are 17 T cell receptor beta chains from one sample sequenced in a study of shared T cell receptors in the human thymus. Only in-frame clones appear in the TCRdb table, and some are missing; sequencing was by immunoSEQ multiplex PCR. The sample yields about 660,000 clones, roughly 88% seen once. The data were also submitted as part of a second study, on human thymus T cells.

The sequenced sample was thymocytes. All receptors derive from a boy younger than two with a congenital heart defect.

The gene calls are TRBV11-3 and TRBJ2-3, with D possibly being TRBD1 (6 bases). Germline-derived CDR1 and CDR2 are SGHNT and YENEEA. V was clipped by 5 bases and J by 2 bases, with 20 bases between them. This CDR3 has 17 amino acids. CDR3 loop: CASSPGDGGPPTDTQYF. The DNA for the CDR3 is TGTGCCAGCAGCCCAGGGGATGGCGGTCCCCCCACAGATACGCAGTATTTT.

The table lists this clone with a count of one. The CDR3 reads CASSLAGLEIRTDTQYF. In DNA, the CDR3 is TGTGCCAGCAGCTTAGCGGGACTAGAGATCCGCACAGATACGCAGTATTTT. The rearrangement uses TRBV7-9 and TRBJ2-3; 8 nucleotides line up with TRBD2. The germline gives CDR1 SEHNR, CDR2 FQNEAQ (reference sequence). This CDR3 has 17 residues. The trim removed 0 bases at V and 1 base at J, leaving 6 bases unmatched. Variable domain in full (rest from reference TRBV7-9 and TRBJ2-3): DTGVSQNPRHKITKRGQNVTFRCDPISEHNRLYWYRQTLGQGPEFLTYFQNEAQLEKSRLLSDRFSAERPKGSFSTLEIQRTEQGDSAMYLCASSLAGLEIRTDTQYFGPGTRLTVL.

This chain connects TRBV6-5 to TRBJ2-1, with TRBD2 matching over 11 bases. CDR1 is MNHEY and CDR2 is SVGAGI in the germline V gene. Germline trimming cut 0 bases from V and 8 bases from J; bases unmatched to any gene: 6. The CDR3 has 16 amino acids. The CDR3 reads CASSYSTSGISHEQFF. The CDR3 DNA sequence: TGTGCCAGCAGTTACTCGACTAGCGGGATATCCCATGAGCAGTTCTTC.

The chain has TRBV11-1 and TRBJ2-4; 7 nucleotides match TRBD1. In germline, CDR1 is SGHAT, CDR2 FQDESV (reference sequence). Germline trimming cut 3 bases from V and 6 bases from J; bases unmatched to any gene: 2. The CDR3 is 13 amino acids. CDR3 residues: CASSLAGGNIQYF. In nucleotides, the CDR3 is TGTGCCAGCAGCTTGGCAGGGGGAAACATTCAGTACTTC.

The rearrangement links TRBV19 to TRBJ2-7, with TRBD1 matching over 10 bases. CDR3 size: 15 residues. Germline CDR1 and CDR2: LNHDA and SQIVND (reference sequence). The V segment lost 2 bases and the J segment 5 bases; nucleotides outside the gene matches: 6. The CDR3 reads CASSISGQGLHEQYF. The CDR3 DNA is TGTGCCAGTAGTATATCGGGACAGGGGTTACACGAGCAGTACTTC.

The chain joins TRBV7-9 to TRBJ1-1; possible D gene TRBD1, 5 bases. CDR1 SEHNR and CDR2 FQNEAQ come from the germline V gene (reference sequence). This CDR3 has 14 amino acids. The ends were cut back, 6 bases at V and 0 bases at J, with 11 bases in the middle. The CDR3 protein is CASRMWGLNTEAFF. The DNA of the CDR3 is TGTGCCAGCAGGATGTGGGGCTTGAACACTGAAGCTTTCTTT.

The rearrangement joins TRBV4-2 to TRBJ2-5; D remains ambiguous. This CDR3 has 14 amino acids. CDR1 is LGHNA and CDR2 is YNFKEQ in the germline V gene. V dropped 0 bases and J dropped 5 bases, with 10 bases sitting between them. This CDR3 reads CASSQEWAKETQYF. DNA for the CDR3: TGTGCCAGCAGCCAAGAGTGGGCTAAGGAGACCCAGTACTTC.

The chain carries TRBV19 and TRBJ2-6; D possibly corresponds to TRBD1 (5 bases). Germline lookup yields CDR1 LNHDA and CDR2 SQIVND (reference sequence). Trimming left V 9 bases short and J 3 bases short, with 15 bases between. The CDR3 length is 15 residues. DNA of the CDR3: TGTGCCAGCCAGACAGCTCCAATTGGGGCCAACGTCCTGACTTTC. Protein: CASQTAPIGANVLTF.

V gene TRBV9 combines with J gene TRBJ2-3; TRBD2 aligns across 8 bases. CDR1 and CDR2 from the germline V gene are SGDLS and YYNGEE. CDR3 length: 19 amino acids. The junction had 16 bases not matched to a gene; V was cut back by 0 bases and J by 4 bases. The CDR3 sequence: CASSVEGTSCREGPDTQYF. Written as DNA, the CDR3 is TGTGCCAGCAGCGTAGAGGGAACTAGCTGTCGGGAGGGTCCAGATACGCAGTATTTT.

This clone occurred once. The chain couples TRBV11-3 to TRBJ2-7; 11 bases agree with TRBD2. V dropped 3 bases and J dropped 5; count of bases not matched to a gene: 12. CDR1 SGHNT and CDR2 YENEEA come from the germline V gene. The CDR3 loop spans 17 amino acids. The CDR3 nucleotides read TGTGCCAGCAGCTTCCGTGGGACTAGCGGTTCCCTACACGAGCAGTACTTC. It specifies CASSFRGTSGSLHEQYF.

This chain joins TRBV15 and TRBJ2-1; 10 bases match TRBD1. CDR3 length: 14 residues. V lost 8 bases and J lost 5; bases outside the gene matches: 6. Looked up from germline, CDR1 is LNHNV and CDR2 is YYDKDF (reference sequence). The CDR3 here is CATRAGQGHNEQFF. In nucleotides, the CDR3 is TGTGCCACCCGAGCGGGACAGGGGCACAATGAGCAGTTCTTC.

Written as DNA, the CDR3 is TGTGCCAGCAGCTCCCGGACAGGGGCGGGGATGGACACCGGGGAGCTGTTTTTT. Amino acid sequence: CASSSRTGAGMDTGELFF. This chain joins TRBV11-2 and TRBJ2-2, with 9 bases matching TRBD1. Per the germline V gene, CDR1 is SGHAT and CDR2 is FQNNGV. J was trimmed by 3 bases and V by 4 bases; bases with no gene match: 12. This CDR3 has 18 residues.

The chain couples TRBV2 to TRBJ2-5; D is possibly TRBD2 (5 bases). The CDR3 covers 11 residues. V lost 10 bases to trimming and J lost 5 bases, with 11 bases between them. Per germline, CDR1 SNHLY and CDR2 FYNNEI. CDR3 coding DNA: TGTGCCATCCTACCGGGGGAGACCCAGTACTTC. Translated: CAILPGETQYF.

The J gene is TRBJ2-3, the V gene TRBV5-1; 13 nucleotides agree with TRBD2. Germline CDR1 is SGHRS and CDR2 is YFSETQ. This CDR3 has 16 amino acids. Germline trimming cut 2 bases from V and 5 bases from J; bases unmatched to any gene: 5. CDR3 sequence: CASSFTSGRGGDTQYF. Here the CDR3 DNA reads TGCGCCAGCAGCTTTACTAGCGGGAGGGGTGGAGATACGCAGTATTTT.

This clone came up once. The chain recombines TRBV7-6 with TRBJ2-7; 7 bases line up with TRBD2. The CDR3 loop spans 16 amino acids. Germline CDR1 SGHVS, CDR2 FNYEAQ. V shed 1 base and J 0 bases; nucleotides not matched to a gene: 6. CDR3 coding DNA: TGTGCCAGCAGCTTAGAGCCCGGGGACTACTCCTACGAGCAGTACTTC. It is translated as CASSLEPGDYSYEQYF.

This clone was observed a handful of times. The V call is TRBV27, the J call TRBJ1-2; D uncertain. This CDR3 comprises 15 residues. Germline V gives CDR1 MNHEY, CDR2 SMNVEV (reference sequence). The germline V and J ends were trimmed by 0 bases and 2 bases, with 10 bases remaining between them. The CDR3 bases are TGTGCCAGCAGTTTATCGTCAGGCGAAAACTATGGCTACACCTTC. It codes for CASSLSSGENYGYTF.

A single count supports this clone. The V gene is TRBV10-2, the J gene TRBJ2-3; no clear D gene. The CDR3 length is 10 residues. CDR1 WSHSY and CDR2 SAAADI come from the germline V gene. Trimming left V 7 bases short and J 6 bases short, with 5 bases between. In DNA form, the CDR3 reads TGCGCCAGCATCGGGGATACGCAGTATTTT. It specifies CASIGDTQYF.